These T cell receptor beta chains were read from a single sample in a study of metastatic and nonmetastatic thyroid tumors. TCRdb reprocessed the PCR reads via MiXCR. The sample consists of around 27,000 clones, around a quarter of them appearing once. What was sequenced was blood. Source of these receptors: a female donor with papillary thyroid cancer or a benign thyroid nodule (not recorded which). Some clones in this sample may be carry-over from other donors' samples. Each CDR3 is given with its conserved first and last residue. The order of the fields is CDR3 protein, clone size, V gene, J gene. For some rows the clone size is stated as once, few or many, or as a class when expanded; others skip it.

CASSSGLSSYDQYF	-	TRBV2	TRBJ2-7
CASRSFEYSIQETQYF	-	TRBV28	TRBJ2-5
CASSLGPRQGGTGELFF	many	TRBV11-1	TRBJ2-2
CAWVRQANTEAFF	many	TRBV30	TRBJ1-1
CASSVDWPGGELFF	-	TRBV9	TRBJ2-2
CASSRSGQGTDTQYF	many	TRBV4-1	TRBJ2-3
CDSILTLAGATTQYF	-	TRBV13	TRBJ2-3
CASSLGGTGQPQHF	many	TRBV9	TRBJ1-5
CASSFSGTGGYEQYF	many	TRBV19	TRBJ2-7
CASSFPTSGTSGYEQYF	-	TRBV5-1	TRBJ2-7
CASTPSSGSYEQYF	-	TRBV6-1	TRBJ2-7
CSVQTTSGYYNEQFF	many	TRBV29-1	TRBJ2-1
CATSVGGTDTQYF	many	TRBV24-1	TRBJ2-3
CASSFGAGNTIYF	many	TRBV9	TRBJ1-3
CATEGLAGNHEQFF	many	TRBV24-1	TRBJ2-1
CASSITSEPLEQYF	medium-sized	TRBV5-1	TRBJ2-7
CATSDPLVNEQFF	many	TRBV24-1	TRBJ2-1
CSASLQENTEAFF	many	TRBV20-1	TRBJ1-1
CASRSLANEQYF	many	TRBV7-9	TRBJ2-7
CASRDFSPAAFF	many	TRBV6-2/TRBV6-3	TRBJ1-1
CATSGLTSGVASDNEQFF	few	TRBV15	TRBJ2-1
CASSPPRGTPYSNQPQHF	many	TRBV14	TRBJ1-5
CASSLGGVSNQPQHF	many	TRBV12-3/TRBV12-4	TRBJ1-5
CASSPGTDQSNGYTF	medium-sized	TRBV19	TRBJ1-2